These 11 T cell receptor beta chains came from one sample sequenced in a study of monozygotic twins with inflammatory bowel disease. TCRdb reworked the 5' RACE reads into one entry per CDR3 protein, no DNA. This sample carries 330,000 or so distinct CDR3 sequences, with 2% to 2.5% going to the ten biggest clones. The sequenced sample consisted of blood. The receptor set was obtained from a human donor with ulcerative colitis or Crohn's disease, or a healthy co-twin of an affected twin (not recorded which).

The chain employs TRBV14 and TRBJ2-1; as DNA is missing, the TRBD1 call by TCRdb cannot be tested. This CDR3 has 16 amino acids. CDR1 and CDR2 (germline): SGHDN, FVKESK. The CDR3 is CASSRHRGIVKNEQFF. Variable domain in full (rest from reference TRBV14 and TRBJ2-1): EAGVTQFPSHSVIEKGQTVTLRCDPISGHDNLYWYRRVMGKEIKFLLHFVKESKQDESGMPNNRFLAERTGGTYSTLKVQPAELEDSGVYFCASSRHRGIVKNEQFFGPGTRLTVL.

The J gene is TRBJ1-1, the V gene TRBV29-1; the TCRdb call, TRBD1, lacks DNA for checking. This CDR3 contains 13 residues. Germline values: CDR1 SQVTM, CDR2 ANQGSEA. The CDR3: CSDTLQENTEAFF.

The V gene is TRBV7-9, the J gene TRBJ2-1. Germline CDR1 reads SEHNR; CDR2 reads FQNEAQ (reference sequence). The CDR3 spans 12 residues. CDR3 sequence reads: CASSQQSLGQFF.

Here the CDR3 reads CATSDLDGAYNEQFF. This rearrangement joins TRBV24-1 to TRBJ2-1. From germline, CDR1 is KGHDR and CDR2 SFDVKD. This CDR3 is built from 15 residues.

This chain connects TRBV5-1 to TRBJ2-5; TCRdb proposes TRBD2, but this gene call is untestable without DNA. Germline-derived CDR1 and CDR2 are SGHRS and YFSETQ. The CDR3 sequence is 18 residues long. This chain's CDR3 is CASSFRDLASLYQETQYF.

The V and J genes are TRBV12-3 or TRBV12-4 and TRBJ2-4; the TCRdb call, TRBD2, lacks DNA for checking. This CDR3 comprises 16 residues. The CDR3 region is CASSLVPSGATNIQYF.

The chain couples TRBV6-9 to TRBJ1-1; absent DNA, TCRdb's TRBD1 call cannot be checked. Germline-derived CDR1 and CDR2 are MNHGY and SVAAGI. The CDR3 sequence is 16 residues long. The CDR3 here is CASSYSPYVGRGEAFF.

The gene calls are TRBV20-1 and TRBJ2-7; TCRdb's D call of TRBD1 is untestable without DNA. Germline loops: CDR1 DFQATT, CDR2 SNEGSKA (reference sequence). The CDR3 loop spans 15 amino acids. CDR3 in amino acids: CSASNAAGTSYEQYF.

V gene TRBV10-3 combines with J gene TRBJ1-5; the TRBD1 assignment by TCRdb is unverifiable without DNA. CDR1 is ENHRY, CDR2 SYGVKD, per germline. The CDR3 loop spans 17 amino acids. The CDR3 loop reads CAISESIGTGGRSSQHF.

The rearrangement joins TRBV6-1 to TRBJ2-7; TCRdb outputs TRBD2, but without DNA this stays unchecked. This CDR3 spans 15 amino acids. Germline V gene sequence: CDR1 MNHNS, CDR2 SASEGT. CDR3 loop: CASRLQRDLVYEQYF.

The CDR3 is CASSPPGLMESYGYTF. The rearrangement uses TRBV18 and TRBJ1-2. The germline CDR1 and CDR2 sequences are KGHSH and LQKENI. CDR3 length: 16 amino acids.